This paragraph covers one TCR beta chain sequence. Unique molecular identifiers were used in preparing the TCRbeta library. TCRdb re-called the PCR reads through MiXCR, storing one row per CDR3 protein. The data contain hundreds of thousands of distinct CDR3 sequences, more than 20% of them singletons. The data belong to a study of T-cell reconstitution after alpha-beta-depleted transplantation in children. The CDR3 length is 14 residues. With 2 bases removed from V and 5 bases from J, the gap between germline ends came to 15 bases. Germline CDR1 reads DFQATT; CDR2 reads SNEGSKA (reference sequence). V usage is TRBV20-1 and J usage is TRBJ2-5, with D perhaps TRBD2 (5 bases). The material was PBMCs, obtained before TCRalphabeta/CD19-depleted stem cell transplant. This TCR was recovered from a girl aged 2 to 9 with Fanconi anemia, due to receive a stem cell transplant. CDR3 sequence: CSARRQGGLETQYF. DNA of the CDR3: TGCAGTGCTAGACGTCAAGGAGGATTGGAGACCCAGTACTTC.